Sequencing of this T cell receptor (beta chain) was carried out in a study of T cells in localized non-small cell lung cancer. The germline V gene has CDR1 SEHNR and CDR2 FQNEAQ (reference sequence). V gave up 3 bases and J gave up 5 bases, with 10 bases separating them. The CDR3 consists of 14 residues. The study's findings and limits: Measurement of T cell clonality placed uninvolved adjacent lung highest, above the level in tumor.

Points on this clone: Its specificity is unknown.

Only in-frame clones appear in the TCRdb table, and some are missing; sequencing was by immunoSEQ multiplex PCR. The table records about 26,000 clones, 75% to 85% of them present only once. The sequenced sample was peripheral blood, obtained before any cancer treatment. The clonotype originates from a woman aged 35 to 70 with stage I lung adenocarcinoma. J is TRBJ1-4 and V is TRBV7-9; D is ambiguous. This CDR3 is CASSLSAANEKLFF. The CDR3 nucleotides read TGTGCCAGCAGCTTGTCGGCAGCGAATGAAAAACTGTTTTTT.